One TCR beta chain is described in this entry. Its antigen is undetermined. The data originate from a study of human T cells and chemical hapten exposure. The study's findings and limits: TCRs at a frequency above 1 in 1000 stayed unchanged with DPC sensitization.

Germline V CDR1 and CDR2: SQVTM, ANQGSEA. Trimming left V 6 bases short and J 0 bases short, with 11 bases between. This CDR3 is 14 amino acids long. Specified time point: patch test 1, 2 weeks after DPC sensitization. Treatment described: therapeutic diphenylcyclopropenone sensitization with weekly scalp DPC. TCRdb re-derived calls from the RACE reads in MiXCR, one entry per CDR3 protein. Altogether roughly 200,000 distinct CDR3 sequences are present, 20% to 25% being singletons, with the ten largest covering under 7%. This TCR was sampled from a woman aged 45-60 years with alopecia areata. Some clones in this sample may be carry-over from other donors' samples. This specimen consisted of whole blood, obtained in connection with sensitization to the hapten diphenylcyclopropenone (DPC). The chain links TRBV29-1 to TRBJ2-2; D tentatively fits TRBD1 or TRBD2 (5 bases each). The CDR3 sequence: CSVFGTSNTGELFF. Written as DNA, the CDR3 is TGCAGCGTGTTCGGGACGTCGAACACCGGGGAGCTGTTTTTT.